This TCR beta chain came from a study of CD8+CD57+ T cells in acquired aplastic anemia. In the study overall: The DNA of sorted CD4+ and CD8+ cells averaged roughly 3.2 ug. Among healthy donors, CD4+ cells averaged about 11 million reads. Study-level results: Patients and controls were not found to differ significantly in CD8+ Simpson's diversity. Over 25 shared CD8+ CDR3s appeared highly expressed within patients' immunodominant clones.

Genomic DNA acted as the template from which TCR beta VDJ combination and CDR3 sequence profiling were carried out. TCRdb used MiXCR to reprocess the reads, holding one entry per CDR3 protein. This table holds more than 100,000 distinct CDR3 sequences, around two fifths found once. With 0 bases removed from V and 5 bases from J, the gap between germline ends came to 4 bases. The CDR3 sequence is 12 residues long. Germline V gives CDR1 LNHNV, CDR2 YYDKDF (reference sequence). As concerns this clonotype: Its target is not known.

The clonotype was recovered from a human donor in good health, serving as a control. The material sequenced was sorted CD4+, CD8+, or CD8+CD57+ T cells (not recorded which) from PBMCs. The chain joins TRBV15 to TRBJ1-2; no clear D gene. The CDR3 loop reads CATSRDKYGYTF. The CDR3 DNA sequence: TGTGCCACCAGCAGAGATAAATATGGCTACACCTTC.